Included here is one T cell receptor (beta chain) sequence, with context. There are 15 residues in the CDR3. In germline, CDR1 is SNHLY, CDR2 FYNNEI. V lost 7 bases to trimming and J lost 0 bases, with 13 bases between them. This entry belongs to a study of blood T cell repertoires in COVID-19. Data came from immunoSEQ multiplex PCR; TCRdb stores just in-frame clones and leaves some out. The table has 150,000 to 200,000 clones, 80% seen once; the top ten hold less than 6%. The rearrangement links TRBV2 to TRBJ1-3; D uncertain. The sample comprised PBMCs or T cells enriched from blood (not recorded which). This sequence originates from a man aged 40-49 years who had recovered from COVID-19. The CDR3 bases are TGTGCCAGCATCCCTGACACTTACTCTGGAAACACCATATATTTT. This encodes CASIPDTYSGNTIYF.